The 24 T cell receptor beta chains given below trace back to one sample, sequenced in a study of tissue T cells after allogeneic stem cell transplantation. Assay used: immunoSEQ multiplex PCR; TCRdb lists only in-frame clones, some missing. The data show several thousand clones, with approximately 40% seen just once and about 23% held by the top ten. This sample's time point: mouse harvest day 14 after allogeneic transplant. The graft held 10^6 splenic CD5+ T cells and 10^7 T-cell-depleted bone marrow cells. The material sequenced was gut tissue. The source of these receptors is a female BALB/c mouse given C57BL/6 T cells with graft-versus-host disease after an allogeneic hematopoietic cell transplant.

This clone was counted a single time. Gene names refer to mouse genes. Read data end 1 residue before the CDR3 end; the end is taken from the germline J gene. This chain joins TRBV26 and TRBJ1-6, with D maybe TRBD1 (5 bases). Being an ORF, TRBJ1-6 has a function that is uncertain. CDR1 is KGHPV, CDR2 FQNQEV, per germline (reference sequence). V lost 6 bases, J lost 1 base, and 7 bases lay in between. This CDR3 has 14 residues. The DNA read from the CDR3 is TGTGCCAGCAGCCAGGGATCCTATAATTCGCCCCTCTAC. As protein: CASSQGSYNSPLY. Given in full, the CDR3 is CASSQGSYNSPLYF.

With respect to this clone: Gene labels here are mouse ones. CDR3 residues: CASSGLGDSYEQYF. The CDR3 bases that were read are TGTGCCAGCAGCGGACTGGGGGACTCCTATGAACAGTAC. This chain joins TRBV13-3 and TRBJ2-7; TRBD2 matches at 10 bases. The sequenced fragment ends 1 residue before the CDR3 boundary, so the rest is inferred from the germline J gene. The germline CDR1 and CDR2 sequences are NNHDY and SYVADS. Trimming removed 5 bases from V and 0 bases from J; junction bases left unmatched: 2. The CDR3 is made up of 14 amino acids.

A word on this clone: Genes and germline come from the mouse. The read falls 1 residue short of the CDR3 end, and the missing part is taken from the germline J gene. The genes are TRBV3 and TRBJ1-3; no definite D call. This CDR3 is 13 amino acids long. Per germline, CDR1 SNHLY and CDR2 FYNGKV (reference sequence). V shed 4 bases and J shed 2 bases, with 6 bases lying between them. The sequenced part of the CDR3 DNA is TGTGCCAGCAGCTCCCTCGCTGGAAATACGCTCTAT. This sequence encodes CASSSLAGNTLY. The whole CDR3 protein reads CASSSLAGNTLYF.

By share, this clone ranks as medium-sized. Gene names follow the mouse nomenclature. The read ends 1 residue early relative to the CDR3; the germline J gene fills the gap. J is TRBJ2-5 and V is TRBV12-1, with 9 bases that match TRBD1. The V segment lost 2 bases and the J segment 0 bases; nucleotides outside the gene matches: 2. There are 15 residues in the CDR3. Germline loops: CDR1 SGHSN, CDR2 HYEKVE. The CDR3 sequence: CASSRGQGNQDTQYF. The covered CDR3 bases are TGTGCCAGCTCTCGGGGACAGGGTAACCAAGACACCCAGTAC.

Within the sample, this clone is medium-sized. Here the gene names and germline are mouse. With the read ending 1 residue before the CDR3 end, the germline J gene is used to fill in that end. The gene calls are TRBV3 and TRBJ2-7, with 7 bases identical to TRBD2. Germline values: CDR1 SNHLY, CDR2 FYNGKV (reference sequence). J gave up 2 bases and V 4 bases, and 5 bases lay outside the gene matches. The CDR3 length is 14 residues. This CDR3 reads CASSWSGGTYEQYF. The DNA read from the CDR3 is TGTGCCAGCAGCTGGTCTGGGGGAACCTATGAACAGTAC.

A single count supports this clone. The genes are named according to mouse. Read sequence stops 1 residue before the CDR3 end, and the germline J gene provides the missing end. The V and J genes are TRBV23 and TRBJ2-7; TRBD2 was called by the table and not checked on the DNA. The length of the CDR3 is 14 residues. Germline V gene data show CDR1 as KGHTA and CDR2 as FQNQQP. This CDR3 is CSSSQGWGIYEQYF. The CDR3 bases that were read are TGCTCCAGCAGTCAAGGCTGGGGGATCTATGAACAGTAC.

To note about this clone: These gene names are mouse names. The read terminates 1 residue ahead of where the CDR3 ends, so the germline J gene completes it. This chain connects TRBV13-2 to TRBJ2-4; D unclear. This CDR3 has 13 amino acids. From germline, CDR1 is NNHNN and CDR2 SYGAGS (reference sequence). V was cut by 2 bases and J by 2 bases, with 6 bases left in between. CDR3 amino acids: CASGEADQNTLYF. The covered CDR3 bases are TGTGCCAGCGGTGAGGCAGATCAAAACACCTTGTAC.

Regarding this clone: Gene labels here are mouse ones. The CDR3 end falls 1 residue outside the read, so it is completed with the germline J gene. The chain joins TRBV13-1 to TRBJ1-3; 7 nucleotides agree with TRBD1. The V gene end was trimmed by 0 bases and the J gene end by 0 bases; junction bases not matched to a gene: 6. This CDR3 comprises 17 residues. Germline lookup yields CDR1 NSHNY and CDR2 SYGAGN. The CDR3 reads CASSDAGGHLSGNTLYF. The CDR3 DNA, read in part, is TGTGCCAGCAGTGATGCAGGGGGACACCTTTCTGGAAATACGCTCTAT.

The sample holds a few counts of this clone. Germline and genes here are mouse. The read comes to an end 1 residue before the CDR3 does, leaving the germline J gene to fill in the end. This chain links TRBV24 with TRBJ1-1, with 8 positions matching TRBD1. This CDR3 comprises 14 residues. Germline assignment: CDR1 KGHTA and CDR2 FRNEEI. V lost 1 base, J lost 4 bases, and 2 bases stayed unmatched. The CDR3 bases that were read are TGTGCCAGCAGTCTGTGGACAGGGTGCACAGAAGTCTTC. Residues: CASSLWTGCTEVF. The whole CDR3 protein reads CASSLWTGCTEVFF.

Comments on this clone: Genes here carry mouse names. Sequencing ends 1 residue short of the CDR3 end; the germline J gene provides the rest. The chain joins TRBV14 to TRBJ2-4; D unclear. V lost 1 base, J lost 0 bases, and 6 bases lay in between. This CDR3 is built from 14 residues. Germline-derived CDR1 and CDR2 are SGHDT and FRDEAV. Partial CDR3 DNA: TGTGCCAGCAGTTTCGGGTCTAGTCAAAACACCTTGTAC. It is translated as CASSFGSSQNTLY. The entire CDR3 is CASSFGSSQNTLYF.

By proportion, this clone is medium-sized (0.01 to 0.1%). Gene names refer to mouse genes. The read ends 1 residue shy of where the CDR3 ends; the end is completed using the germline J gene. The chain links TRBV1 to TRBJ2-2; D is ambiguous. The CDR3 is 14 residues long. The germline CDR1 and CDR2 sequences are NSQYPW and LRSPGD (reference sequence). Trimming removed 5 bases from V and 1 base from J, with 8 bases in between. Partial CDR3 DNA: TGCACCTGCAGTCCAACAAAAAACACCGGGCAGCTCTAC. Residues: CTCSPTKNTGQLY. In full, the CDR3 reads CTCSPTKNTGQLYF. The entire variable domain, with the rest obtained from reference TRBV1 and TRBJ2-2, is as follows: VTLLEQNPRWRLVPRGQAVNLRCILKNSQYPWMSWYQQDLQKQLQWLFTLRSPGDKEVKSLPGADYLATRVTDTELRLQVANMSQGRTLYCTCSPTKNTGQLYFGEGSKLTVL.

In this sample, this clone turned up a few times. Gene and germline names: mouse. Read sequence stops 1 residue before the CDR3 end, and the germline J gene provides the missing end. V gene TRBV26 combines with J gene TRBJ1-3; tentative D call: TRBD1 (5 bases). The CDR3 is made up of 13 amino acids. The germline gives CDR1 KGHPV, CDR2 FQNQEV (reference sequence). V was trimmed by 5 bases and J by 2 bases, leaving 7 bases between them. This CDR3 is CASSGGTGNTLYF. The DNA read from the CDR3 is TGTGCCAGCAGTGGGGGGACTGGAAATACGCTCTAT.

This clone was observed a handful of times. Gene names are the mouse ones. The observed sequence ends 1 residue before the CDR3 terminus, with the missing tail filled in from the germline J gene. This chain connects TRBV12-1 to TRBJ2-5, with 7 bases fitting TRBD1. This CDR3 spans 13 amino acids. Germline assignment: CDR1 SGHSN and CDR2 HYEKVE. V gave up 4 bases and J gave up 6 bases; unmatched junction bases: 6. The covered CDR3 bases are TGTGCCAGCTCCAGACAGGGCTGGGACACCCAGTAC. Its protein is CASSRQGWDTQY. The whole CDR3 protein is CASSRQGWDTQYF.

With regard to this clone: Gene names are the mouse ones. The sequence runs out 1 residue before the end of the CDR3; the remainder is reconstructed from the germline J gene. The V gene is TRBV13-3, the J gene TRBJ1-3; 9 bases agree with TRBD1. The CDR3 sequence is 14 residues long. The junction had 5 bases not matched to a gene; V was cut back by 7 bases and J by 3 bases. Germline values: CDR1 NNHDY, CDR2 SYVADS. The sequenced CDR3 bases are TGTGCCAGCGGTGGGGACAGGGTTGGAAATACGCTCTAT. It is translated as CASGGDRVGNTLY. The entire CDR3 sequence reads CASGGDRVGNTLYF.

On this clone: Mouse gene names apply. The read terminates 1 residue ahead of where the CDR3 ends, so the germline J gene completes it. This chain connects TRBV12-1 to TRBJ1-5, with D perhaps matching TRBD1 (6 bases). Germline assignment: CDR1 SGHSN and CDR2 HYEKVE. The CDR3 is made up of 16 amino acids. The ends were cut back, 0 bases at V and 0 bases at J, with 11 bases in the middle. CDR3 in amino acids: CASSLGRGHNNQAPLF. The sequenced CDR3 bases are TGTGCCAGCTCTCTCGGCAGGGGACATAACAACCAGGCTCCGCTT.

This clone was detected only a few times. Any gene name here is a mouse gene name. The read ends 1 residue early relative to the CDR3; the germline J gene fills the gap. This chain uses TRBV26 with TRBJ2-5, with 8 nucleotides matching TRBD2. J was trimmed by 8 bases and V by 4 bases; bases with no gene match: 8. CDR3 length equals 14 residues. Germline assignment: CDR1 KGHPV and CDR2 FQNQEV (reference sequence). CDR3 in amino acids: CASSPSLGGATQYF. The CDR3 bases that were read are TGTGCCAGCAGTCCCTCGCTGGGGGGAGCCACCCAGTAC.

By its share, this clone is medium-sized. Gene names are mouse gene names. From the germline J gene comes the end of the CDR3, since the read stops 1 residue before it. The chain is built from TRBV13-2 and TRBJ2-1; tentatively, D is TRBD1 (6 bases). This CDR3 region has 15 residues. CDR1 and CDR2 (germline): NNHNN, SYGAGS (reference sequence). V was trimmed by 5 bases and J by 0 bases, leaving 12 bases between them. Partial CDR3 DNA: TGTGCCAGCGGATCCAACAGGGTTAACTATGCTGAGCAGTTC. Translation: CASGSNRVNYAEQF. The whole CDR3 sequence reads CASGSNRVNYAEQFF.

A note on this clone: Gene names and germline refer to mouse. The read stops 1 residue short of the end of the CDR3; the missing end is completed from the germline J gene. J is TRBJ1-1 and V is TRBV26, with a possible D match to TRBD1 (5 bases). The CDR3 runs to 12 residues. V shed 6 bases and J shed 1 base, with 6 bases lying between them. Germline assignment: CDR1 KGHPV and CDR2 FQNQEV (reference sequence). CDR3 bases read: TGTGCCAGCAGGGACAAAAACACAGAAGTCTTC. Translating gives CASRDKNTEVF. The complete CDR3 sequence is CASRDKNTEVFF.

This clone has only a few counts. Gene names refer to mouse genes. From the germline J gene comes the end of the CDR3, since the read stops 1 residue before it. The V call is TRBV12-1, the J call TRBJ2-4, with D possibly TRBD2 on 5 matching bases. CDR1 and CDR2 from the germline V gene are SGHSN and HYEKVE. Trimming took 0 bases from V and 1 from J, leaving 10 bases between them. The CDR3 totals 15 residues. CDR3 amino acids: CASSLALWGQNTLYF. The covered CDR3 bases are TGTGCCAGCTCTCTCGCCCTCTGGGGTCAAAACACCTTGTAC.

This clone was found a few times. Gene names follow the mouse nomenclature. Read coverage stops 1 residue before the CDR3 terminus; the germline J gene supplies the remainder. The chain uses TRBV26 and TRBJ2-7, with TRBD2 matching over 11 bases. This CDR3 is built from 15 residues. V shed 0 bases and J 4 bases; nucleotides not matched to a gene: 2. CDR1 and CDR2 (germline): KGHPV, FQNQEV (reference sequence). CDR3 bases read: TGTGCCAGCAGTCTGTCGACTGGGGGGGTTTATGAACAGTAC. This sequence encodes CASSLSTGGVYEQY. The CDR3 in its entirety is CASSLSTGGVYEQYF.

Only a few counts were recorded for this clone. Gene names denote mouse genes. Sequencing ends 1 residue short of the CDR3 end; the germline J gene provides the rest. J is TRBJ1-4 and V is TRBV5, with D perhaps TRBD1 (6 bases). Germline-derived CDR1 and CDR2 are LGHNA and YNLKQL (reference sequence). There are 15 residues in the CDR3. V was shortened by 0 bases and J by 7 bases, with 12 bases between the two germline ends. The CDR3 reads CASSQDARGGERLFF. The sequenced part of the CDR3 DNA is TGTGCCAGCAGCCAAGACGCCAGGGGAGGCGAAAGATTATTT.

Comments on this clone: Mouse gene names and germline throughout. The read falls 1 residue short of the CDR3 end, and the missing part is taken from the germline J gene. V usage is TRBV3 and J usage is TRBJ1-1; weak D call: TRBD1 (5 bases). The CDR3 length is 15 residues. V lost 1 base and J 1 base, leaving 10 bases between the germline ends. Germline CDR1 and CDR2: SNHLY and FYNGKV (reference sequence). The CDR3 sequence is CASSLGGDGNTEVFF. The DNA read from the CDR3 is TGTGCCAGCAGCTTAGGGGGCGATGGGAACACAGAAGTCTTC.

This clone was counted only a few times. The gene names given are mouse names. The CDR3 end is not reached by the read, which stops 1 residue before it; the germline J gene fills it in. The rearrangement links TRBV26 to TRBJ2-4; 9 bases map to TRBD2. The length of the CDR3 is 14 residues. Trimming cost V 6 bases and J 5 bases; bases outside gene matches: 6. Looked up from germline, CDR1 is KGHPV and CDR2 is FQNQEV (reference sequence). The sequenced CDR3 bases are TGTGCCAGCAGCCGCGACTGGGGGATAAACACCTTGTAC. Protein: CASSRDWGINTLY. The full CDR3 protein is CASSRDWGINTLYF.

With regard to this clone: Genes here carry mouse names. From the germline J gene comes the end of the CDR3, since the read stops 1 residue before it. The rearrangement uses TRBV16 and TRBJ1-4, with 10 bases lining up with TRBD1. Germline V gene lookup returns CDR1 SGHSA and CDR2 FRNQAP. Trimming took 3 bases from V and 7 from J; bases not matched to a gene: 2. The CDR3 is made up of 14 amino acids. The covered CDR3 bases are TGTGCAAGCAGCTTCGGGACAGGGGCCGAAAGATTATTT. Its protein is CASSFGTGAERLF. The full CDR3 reads CASSFGTGAERLFF.